The present TCR beta chain was sequenced within a study of untreated major depressive disorder. Study-level results: The sequencing tests were limited to three preselected Vbeta families.

This CDR3 contains 13 residues. CDR1 and CDR2 (germline): MDHEN, SYDVKM. V was pared by 3 bases and J by 4 bases, with 9 bases between. Here immunoSEQ multiplex PCR was the method, and the copy in TCRdb shows in-frame clones only, minus some. The sample contains 15,000 to 20,000 clones, over 65% of which appear only once. Notes on this clone: No antigen is known for it.

Excluded: major illness, comorbidity, regular medication, drug use, over 100 g alcohol weekly. Around 30 ml of peripheral blood was collected per donor. From thawed PBMCs, CD4+ T cells were purified by negative selection. Material for sequencing was CD4+ T cells from PBMCs. This TCR was sampled from a woman aged 30 to 39 in good health. V and J are TRBV28 and TRBJ1-2; D unclear. The CDR3 here is CASSLDPIYGYTF. CDR3 sequence (DNA): TGTGCCAGCAGTTTGGATCCTATCTATGGCTACACCTTC.